A selection of T cell receptor beta chains follows, all from one sample in a study of monozygotic twins with inflammatory bowel disease. After re-calling the 5' RACE reads, TCRdb lists one entry per CDR3 protein, DNA absent. The table lists 310,000 or so distinct CDR3 sequences. The sequenced sample was blood. Source of these receptors: a human donor with ulcerative colitis or Crohn's disease, or a healthy co-twin of an affected twin (not recorded which). The CDR3 runs from the conserved cysteine through the conserved F or W.

j_gene,v_gene,CDR3aa
TRBJ1-2,TRBV18,CASSPNYGYTF
TRBJ2-2,TRBV20-1,CSAREQGDTGELFF
TRBJ1-6,TRBV7-2,CASSLRTPGQGASPLHF
TRBJ1-1,TRBV12-3/TRBV12-4,CASSTRLLAEAFF
TRBJ2-7,TRBV20-1,CSARSSTSGTYEQYF
TRBJ2-5,TRBV11-2,CASSWGLAGVIQETQYF
TRBJ2-5,TRBV5-1,CASSLFRLETQYF
TRBJ2-5,TRBV29-1,CSVGQGATQYF
TRBJ1-2,TRBV12-3/TRBV12-4,CASSQQGNYGYTF
TRBJ2-7,TRBV27,CASRGDISYEQYF
TRBJ2-7,TRBV7-2,CASSRTGVGEQYF
TRBJ2-5,TRBV20-1,CSARSAGAGETQYF
TRBJ2-5,TRBV20-1,CSARDRGTTRQETQYF
TRBJ2-6,TRBV6-1,CALGGTGGSGANVLTF
TRBJ2-7,TRBV7-7,CASSLVSGEKLPYYEQYF
TRBJ2-1,TRBV20-1,CSAPRWTSGPYNEQFF
TRBJ2-7,TRBV6-5,CASSSGTLLLHEQYF
TRBJ1-5,TRBV18,CASSTGTEAPQHF
TRBJ2-1,TRBV11-2,CASSPTGTGVPNEQFF
TRBJ2-5,TRBV20-1,CSSGPRRETQYF
TRBJ1-2,TRBV4-2,CASSQSQGPRYGYTF
TRBJ1-3,TRBV10-3,CAIGTGQKGNTIYF
TRBJ1-2,TRBV7-2,CASSLVAWGQGAGGYTF
TRBJ1-2,TRBV5-5,CASSGTVGVGYTF
TRBJ2-3,TRBV5-1,CASSGGADSDTQYF
TRBJ2-3,TRBV5-1,CASSYGQGMVTDTQYF
TRBJ2-1,TRBV7-2,CASSQRVLSDEQFF
TRBJ2-5,TRBV7-9,CASSPPGRIQETQYF
TRBJ2-1,TRBV27,CASSTSVYNEQFF
TRBJ1-1,TRBV27,CASSIQGDTEAFF
TRBJ2-7,TRBV5-1,CASSNPSSTYEQYF
TRBJ1-6,TRBV7-6,CASSSDPDSPLHF
TRBJ1-2,TRBV6-2/TRBV6-3,CASSYSNPDRADGYTF
TRBJ2-7,TRBV28,CASSRRTVGYEQYF
TRBJ2-7,TRBV20-1,CSARDKGPGPTTYEQYF
TRBJ2-5,TRBV7-9,CASSLDSSGQYF
TRBJ2-7,TRBV11-2,CASSPPTGTGSYEQYF
TRBJ2-7,TRBV5-1,CASSLAPRDRGREQYF
TRBJ2-4,TRBV28,CASSAAFGHGNIQYF
TRBJ1-1,TRBV4-3,CASSPDTQGEAFF